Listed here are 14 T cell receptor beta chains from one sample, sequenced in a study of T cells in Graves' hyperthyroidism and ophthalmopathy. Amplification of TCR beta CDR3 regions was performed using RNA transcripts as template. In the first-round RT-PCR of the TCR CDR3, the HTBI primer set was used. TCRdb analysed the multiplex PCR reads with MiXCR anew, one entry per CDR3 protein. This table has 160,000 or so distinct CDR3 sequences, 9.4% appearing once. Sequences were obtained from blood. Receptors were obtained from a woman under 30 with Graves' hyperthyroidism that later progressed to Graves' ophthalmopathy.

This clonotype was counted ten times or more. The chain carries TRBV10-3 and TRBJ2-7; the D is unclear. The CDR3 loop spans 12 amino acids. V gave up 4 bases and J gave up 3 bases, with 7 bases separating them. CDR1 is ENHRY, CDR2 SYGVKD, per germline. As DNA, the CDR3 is TGTGCCATCAGTGGGACGGACTACGAGCAGTACTTC. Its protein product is CAISGTDYEQYF.

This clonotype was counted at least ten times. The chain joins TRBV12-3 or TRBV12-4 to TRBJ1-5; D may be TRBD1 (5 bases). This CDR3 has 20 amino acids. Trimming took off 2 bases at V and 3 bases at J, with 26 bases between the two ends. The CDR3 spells CASSLSKSDTSPDDNQPQHF. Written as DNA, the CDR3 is TGTGCCAGCAGTTTATCCAAATCGGACACCAGCCCGGATGACAATCAGCCCCAGCATTTT.

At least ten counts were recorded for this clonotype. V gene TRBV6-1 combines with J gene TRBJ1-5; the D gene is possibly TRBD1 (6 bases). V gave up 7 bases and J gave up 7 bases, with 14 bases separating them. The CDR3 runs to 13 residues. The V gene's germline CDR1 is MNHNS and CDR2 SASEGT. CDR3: CASTGALGQPQHF. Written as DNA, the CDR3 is TGTGCCAGCACGGGGGCCCTCGGGCAGCCCCAGCATTTT.

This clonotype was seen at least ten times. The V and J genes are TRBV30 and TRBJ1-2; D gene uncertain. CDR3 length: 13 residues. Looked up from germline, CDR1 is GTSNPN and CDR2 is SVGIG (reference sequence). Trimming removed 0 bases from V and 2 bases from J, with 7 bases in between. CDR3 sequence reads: CAWSVYGNYGYTF. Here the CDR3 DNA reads TGTGCCTGGAGTGTATACGGAAACTATGGCTACACCTTC.

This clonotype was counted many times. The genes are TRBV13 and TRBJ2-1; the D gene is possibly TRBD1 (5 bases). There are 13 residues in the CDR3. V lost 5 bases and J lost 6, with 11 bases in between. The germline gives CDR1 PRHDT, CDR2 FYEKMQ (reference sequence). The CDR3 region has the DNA TGTGCCAGCAGCCCTAGGGGTCCCAATGAGCAGTTCTTC. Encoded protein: CASSPRGPNEQFF.

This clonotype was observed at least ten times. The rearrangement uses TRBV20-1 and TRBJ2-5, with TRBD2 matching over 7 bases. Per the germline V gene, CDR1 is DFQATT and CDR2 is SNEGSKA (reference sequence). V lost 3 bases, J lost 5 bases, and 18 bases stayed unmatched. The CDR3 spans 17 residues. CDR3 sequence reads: CSASVASGNLLGETQYF. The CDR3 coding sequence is TGCAGTGCTAGCGTGGCTAGCGGAAACCTCCTGGGCGAGACCCAGTACTTC.

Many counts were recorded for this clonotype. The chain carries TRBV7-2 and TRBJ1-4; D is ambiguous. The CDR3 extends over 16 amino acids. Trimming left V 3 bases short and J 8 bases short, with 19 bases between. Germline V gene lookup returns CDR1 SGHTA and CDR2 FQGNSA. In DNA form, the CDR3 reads TGTGCCAGCAGCTTTGCCTCTTCAAGAATTACAGAAAAACTGTTTTTT. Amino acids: CASSFASSRITEKLFF.

CDR3 region: CASSRQSSGNTIYF. DNA for the CDR3: TGTGCCAGCAGCCGGCAAAGCTCTGGAAACACCATATATTTT. This chain links TRBV3-1 with TRBJ1-3, with D uncertain. Germline V gene sequence: CDR1 LGHDT, CDR2 YNNKEL (reference sequence). Trimming cost V 4 bases and J 0 bases, with 7 bases left between them. CDR3 size: 14 residues.

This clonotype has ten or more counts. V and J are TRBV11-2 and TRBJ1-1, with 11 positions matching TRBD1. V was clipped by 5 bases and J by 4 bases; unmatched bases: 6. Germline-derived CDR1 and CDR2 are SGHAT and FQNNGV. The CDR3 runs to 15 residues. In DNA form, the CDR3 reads TGTGCCAGCAGCCCGCGGACAGGGGGCCGCACTGAAGCTTTCTTT. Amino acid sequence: CASSPRTGGRTEAFF.

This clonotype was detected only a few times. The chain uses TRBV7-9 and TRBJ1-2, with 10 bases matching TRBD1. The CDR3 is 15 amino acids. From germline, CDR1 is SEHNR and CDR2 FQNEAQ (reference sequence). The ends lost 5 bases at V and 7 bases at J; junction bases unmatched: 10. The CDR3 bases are TGTGCCAGCAGCCCCTCCGGGACAGGGGAAGGTGGCTACACCTTC. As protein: CASSPSGTGEGGYTF.

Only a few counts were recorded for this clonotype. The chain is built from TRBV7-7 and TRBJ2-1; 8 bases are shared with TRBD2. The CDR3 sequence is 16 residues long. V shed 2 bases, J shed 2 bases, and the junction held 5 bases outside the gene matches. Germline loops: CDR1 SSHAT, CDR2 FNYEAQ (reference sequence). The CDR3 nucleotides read TGTGCCAGCAGCTTAACAGCGGGAGCCACCTACAATGAGCAGTTCTTC. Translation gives CASSLTAGATYNEQFF.

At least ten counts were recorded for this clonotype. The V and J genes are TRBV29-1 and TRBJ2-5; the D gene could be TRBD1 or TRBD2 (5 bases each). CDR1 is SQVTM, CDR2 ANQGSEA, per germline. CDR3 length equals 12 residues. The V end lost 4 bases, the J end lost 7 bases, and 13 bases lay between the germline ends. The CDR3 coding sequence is TGCAGCGTTGGACAGAAAGGAGGGACCCAGTACTTC. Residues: CSVGQKGGTQYF.

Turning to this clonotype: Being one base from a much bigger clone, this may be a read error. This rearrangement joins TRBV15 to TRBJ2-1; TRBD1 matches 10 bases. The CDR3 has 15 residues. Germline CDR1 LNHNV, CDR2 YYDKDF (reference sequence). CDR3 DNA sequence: TGTGCCACCAGCGGGGACAGGGGAAATCACAATGAGCGGTTCTTC. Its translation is CATSGDRGNHNERFF.

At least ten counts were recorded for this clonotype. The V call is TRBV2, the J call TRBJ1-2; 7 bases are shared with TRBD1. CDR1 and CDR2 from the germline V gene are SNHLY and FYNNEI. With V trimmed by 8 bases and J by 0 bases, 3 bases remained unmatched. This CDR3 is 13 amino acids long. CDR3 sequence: CASGDSSNYGYTF. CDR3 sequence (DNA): TGTGCCAGCGGGGACAGCTCTAACTATGGCTACACCTTC.